This T cell receptor beta chain stems from a study of blood T cell repertoires in COVID-19. Overall study context: There were acute and convalescent COVID-19 samples, and they came from the United States, Italy and Spain. In each case, the material was cDNA or gDNA derived from T cells, B-cell-depleted T cells, or PBMCs.

This CDR3 spans 16 amino acids. From germline, CDR1 is SGHNT and CDR2 YENEEA. The V and J ends lost 5 bases and 2 bases, in that order; junction bases with no gene match: 3. In the authors' workflow: The assay estimated nucleated cells by amplifying reference gene primers. Some clones are missing from TCRdb's copy, which holds only in-frame ones; the method was immunoSEQ multiplex PCR. The D gene and trimming were derived from the DNA, and the V and J assignments and clone size from that table. Here the sample spans about 140,000 clones, approximately 85% being singletons. The chain employs TRBV11-3 and TRBJ2-1; TRBD2 aligns across 13 bases. The sequenced sample was peripheral blood. The origin of this receptor is a man aged 45-65 years with acute or convalescent COVID-19. Here the CDR3 DNA reads TGTGCCAGCAGCCTGGGACTAGCGGGGACCTACAATGAGCAGTTCTTC. The encoded protein is CASSLGLAGTYNEQFF.